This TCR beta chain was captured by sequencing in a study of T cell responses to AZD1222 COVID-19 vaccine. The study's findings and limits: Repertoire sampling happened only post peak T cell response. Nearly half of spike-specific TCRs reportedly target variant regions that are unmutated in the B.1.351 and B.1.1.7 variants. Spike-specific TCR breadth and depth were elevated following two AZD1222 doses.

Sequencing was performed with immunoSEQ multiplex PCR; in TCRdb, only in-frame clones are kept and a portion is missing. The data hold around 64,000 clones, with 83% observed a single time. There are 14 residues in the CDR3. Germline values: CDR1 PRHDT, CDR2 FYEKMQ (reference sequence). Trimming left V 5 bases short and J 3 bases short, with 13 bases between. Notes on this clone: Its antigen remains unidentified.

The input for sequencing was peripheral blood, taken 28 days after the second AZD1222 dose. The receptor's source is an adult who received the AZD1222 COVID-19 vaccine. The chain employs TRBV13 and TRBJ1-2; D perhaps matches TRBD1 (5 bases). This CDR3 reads CASSQGLTDYGYTF. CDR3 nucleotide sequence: TGTGCCAGCAGCCAAGGGTTGACAGACTATGGCTACACCTTC. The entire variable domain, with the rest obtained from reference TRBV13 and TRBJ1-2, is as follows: AAGVIQSPRHLIKEKRETATLKCYPIPRHDTVYWYQQGPGQDPQFLISFYEKMQSDKGSIPDRFSAQQFSDYHSELNMSSLELGDSALYFCASSQGLTDYGYTFGSGTRLTVV.